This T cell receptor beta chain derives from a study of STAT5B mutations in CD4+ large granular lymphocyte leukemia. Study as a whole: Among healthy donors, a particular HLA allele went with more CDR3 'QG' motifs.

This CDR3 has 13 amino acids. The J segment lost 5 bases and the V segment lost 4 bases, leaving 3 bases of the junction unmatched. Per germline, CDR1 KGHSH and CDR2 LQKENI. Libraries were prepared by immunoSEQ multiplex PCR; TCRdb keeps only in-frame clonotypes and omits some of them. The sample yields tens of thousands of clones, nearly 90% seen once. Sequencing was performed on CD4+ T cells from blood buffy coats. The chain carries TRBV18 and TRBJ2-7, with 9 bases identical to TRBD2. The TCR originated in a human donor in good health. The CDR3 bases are TGTGCCAGCTCACTAGCGGGAGCCCACGAGCAGTACTTC. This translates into CASSLAGAHEQYF.